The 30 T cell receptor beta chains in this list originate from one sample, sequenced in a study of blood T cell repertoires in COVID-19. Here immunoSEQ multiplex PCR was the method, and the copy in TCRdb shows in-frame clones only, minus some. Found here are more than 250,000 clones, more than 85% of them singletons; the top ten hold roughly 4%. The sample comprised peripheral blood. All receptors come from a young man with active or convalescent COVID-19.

CDR3 coding DNA: TGTGCCAGTAGTTTCGAGTTGAATCAGCCCCAGCATTTT. Its protein is CASSFELNQPQHF. This rearrangement joins TRBV19 to TRBJ1-5; D remains unclear. V lost 5 bases to trimming and J lost 4 bases, with 9 bases between them. CDR1 LNHDA and CDR2 SQIVND come from the germline V gene (reference sequence). The CDR3 is made up of 13 amino acids.

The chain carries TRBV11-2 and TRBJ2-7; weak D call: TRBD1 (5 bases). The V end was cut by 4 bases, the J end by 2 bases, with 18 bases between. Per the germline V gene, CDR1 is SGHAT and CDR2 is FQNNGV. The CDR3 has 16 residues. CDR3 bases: TGTGCCAGCAGCTACTCAGGGATCACCCTTCCCTACGAGCAGTACTTC. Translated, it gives CASSYSGITLPYEQYF. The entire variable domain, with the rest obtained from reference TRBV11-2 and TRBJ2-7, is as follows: EAGVAQSPRYKIIEKRQSVAFWCNPISGHATLYWYQQILGQGPKLLIQFQNNGVVDDSQLPKDRFSAERLKGVDSTLKIQPAKLEDSAVYLCASSYSGITLPYEQYFGPGTRLTVT.

The CDR3 reads CASLRTGKATGELFF. CDR3 nucleotides: TGTGCCAGCCTGAGGACAGGTAAAGCCACCGGGGAGCTGTTTTTT. The rearrangement uses TRBV9 and TRBJ2-2, with TRBD1 matching over 7 bases. Germline V gives CDR1 SGDLS, CDR2 YYNGEE. The CDR3 runs 15 residues. Trimming cost V 7 bases and J 4 bases; bases outside gene matches: 10.

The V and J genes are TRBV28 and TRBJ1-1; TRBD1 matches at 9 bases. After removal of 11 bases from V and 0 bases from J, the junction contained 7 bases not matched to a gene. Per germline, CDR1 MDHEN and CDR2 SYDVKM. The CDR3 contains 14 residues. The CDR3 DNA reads TGTGCCGGGGTCGGGACAGGGATGAACACTGAAGCTTTCTTT. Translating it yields CAGVGTGMNTEAFF.

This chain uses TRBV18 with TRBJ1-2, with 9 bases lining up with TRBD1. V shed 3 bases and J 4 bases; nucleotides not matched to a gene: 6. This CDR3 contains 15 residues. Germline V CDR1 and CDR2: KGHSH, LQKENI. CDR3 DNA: TGTGCCAGCTCACCTCCGGGACAGGGCGCCTATGGCTACACCTTC. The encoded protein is CASSPPGQGAYGYTF.

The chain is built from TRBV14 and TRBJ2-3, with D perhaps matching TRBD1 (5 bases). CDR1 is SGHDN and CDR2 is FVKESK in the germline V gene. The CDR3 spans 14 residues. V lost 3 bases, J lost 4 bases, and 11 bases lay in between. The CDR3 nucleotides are TGTGCCAGCAGCCAGGGGCTAACCTCAGATACGCAGTATTTT. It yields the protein CASSQGLTSDTQYF.

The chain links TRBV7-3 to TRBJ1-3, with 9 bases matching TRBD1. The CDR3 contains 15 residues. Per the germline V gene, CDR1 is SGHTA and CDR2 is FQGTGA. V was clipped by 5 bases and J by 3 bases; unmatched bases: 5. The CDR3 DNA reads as TGTGCCAGCAGCCAGGGACAGGGAAGTGGAAACACCATATATTTT. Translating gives CASSQGQGSGNTIYF. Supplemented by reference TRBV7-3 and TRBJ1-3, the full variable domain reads GAGVSQTPSNKVTEKGKYVELRCDPISGHTALYWYRQSLGQGPEFLIYFQGTGAADDSGLPNDRFFAVRPEGSVSTLKIQRTERGDSAVYLCASSQGQGSGNTIYFGEGSWLTVV.

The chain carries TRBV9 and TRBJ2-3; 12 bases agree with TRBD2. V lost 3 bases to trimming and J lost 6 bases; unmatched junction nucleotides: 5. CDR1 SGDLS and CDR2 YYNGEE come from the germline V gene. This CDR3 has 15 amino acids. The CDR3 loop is CASSGSSGRADTQYF. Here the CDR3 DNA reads TGTGCCAGCAGCGGGTCTAGCGGGAGGGCCGATACGCAGTATTTT. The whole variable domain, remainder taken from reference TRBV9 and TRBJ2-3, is DSGVTQTPKHLITATGQRVTLRCSPRSGDLSVYWYQQSLDQGLQFLIQYYNGEERAKGNILERFSAQQFPDLHSELNLSSLELGDSALYFCASSGSSGRADTQYFGPGTRLTVL.

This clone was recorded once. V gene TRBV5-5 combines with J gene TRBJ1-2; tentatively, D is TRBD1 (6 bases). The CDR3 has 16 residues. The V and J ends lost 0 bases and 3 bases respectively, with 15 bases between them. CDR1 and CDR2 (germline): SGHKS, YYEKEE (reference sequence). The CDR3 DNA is TGTGCCAGCAGCTTGGACAGGGTGGAGTGGGACTATGGCTACACCTTC. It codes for CASSLDRVEWDYGYTF.

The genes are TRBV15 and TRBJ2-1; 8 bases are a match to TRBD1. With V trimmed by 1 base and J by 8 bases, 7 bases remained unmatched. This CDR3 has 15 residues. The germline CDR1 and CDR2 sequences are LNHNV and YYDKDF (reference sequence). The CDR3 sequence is CATSRVGQGQDEQFF. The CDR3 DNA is TGTGCCACCAGCAGAGTAGGACAGGGACAAGATGAGCAGTTCTTC.

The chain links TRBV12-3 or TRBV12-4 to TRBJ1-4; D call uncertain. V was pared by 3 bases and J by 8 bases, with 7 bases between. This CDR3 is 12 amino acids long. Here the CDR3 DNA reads TGTGCCAGCAGTTTTATGAGGGAAAAACTGTTTTTT. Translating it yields CASSFMREKLFF.

CDR3 residues: CAWGAQGTEAFF. The CDR3 DNA reads as TGTGCCTGGGGAGCACAGGGTACTGAAGCTTTCTTT. The chain employs TRBV30 and TRBJ1-1, with D maybe TRBD1 (6 bases). This CDR3 region has 12 residues. Germline V lookup: CDR1 GTSNPN, CDR2 SVGIG (reference sequence). V lost 5 bases, J lost 5 bases, and 12 bases lay in between. Variable domain in full (rest from reference TRBV30 and TRBJ1-1): SQTIHQWPATLVQPVGSPLSLECTVEGTSNPNLYWYRQAAGRGLQLLFYSVGIGQISSEVPQNLSASRPQDRQFILSSKKLLLSDSGFYLCAWGAQGTEAFFGQGTRLTVV.

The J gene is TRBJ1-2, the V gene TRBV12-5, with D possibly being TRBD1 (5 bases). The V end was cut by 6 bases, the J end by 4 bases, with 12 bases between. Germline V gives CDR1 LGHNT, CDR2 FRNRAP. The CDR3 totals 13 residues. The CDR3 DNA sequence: TGTGCTAGTGGCCCTACAGGAAGCTATGGCTACACCTTC. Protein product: CASGPTGSYGYTF. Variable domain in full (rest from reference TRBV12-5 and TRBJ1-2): DARVTQTPRHKVTEMGQEVTMRCQPILGHNTVFWYRQTMMQGLELLAYFRNRAPLDDSGMPKDRFSAEMPDATLATLKIQPSEPRDSAVYFCASGPTGSYGYTFGSGTRLTVV.

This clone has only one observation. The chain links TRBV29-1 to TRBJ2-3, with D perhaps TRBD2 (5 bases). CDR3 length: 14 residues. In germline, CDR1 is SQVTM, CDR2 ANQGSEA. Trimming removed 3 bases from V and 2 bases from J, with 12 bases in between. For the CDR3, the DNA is TGCAGCGTTGACGACGGAGGCCCCACAGATACGCAGTATTTT. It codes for CSVDDGGPTDTQYF.

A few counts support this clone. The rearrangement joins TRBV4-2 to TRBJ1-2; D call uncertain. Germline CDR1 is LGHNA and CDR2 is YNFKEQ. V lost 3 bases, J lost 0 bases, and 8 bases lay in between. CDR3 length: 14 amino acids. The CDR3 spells CASSQRDTNYGYTF. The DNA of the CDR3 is TGTGCCAGCAGCCAGCGCGACACTAACTATGGCTACACCTTC.

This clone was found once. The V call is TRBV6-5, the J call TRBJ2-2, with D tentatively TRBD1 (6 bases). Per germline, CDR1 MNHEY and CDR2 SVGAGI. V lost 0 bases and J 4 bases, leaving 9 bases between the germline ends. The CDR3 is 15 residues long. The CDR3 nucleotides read TGTGCCAGCAGTTACTCACAGGGCCCCACCGGGGAGCTGTTTTTT. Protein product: CASSYSQGPTGELFF.

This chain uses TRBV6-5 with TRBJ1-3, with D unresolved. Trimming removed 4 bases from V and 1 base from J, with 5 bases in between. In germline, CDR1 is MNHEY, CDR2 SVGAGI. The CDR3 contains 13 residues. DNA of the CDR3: TGTGCCAGCAGTTCGTCTTCTGGAAACACCATATATTTT. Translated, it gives CASSSSSGNTIYF.

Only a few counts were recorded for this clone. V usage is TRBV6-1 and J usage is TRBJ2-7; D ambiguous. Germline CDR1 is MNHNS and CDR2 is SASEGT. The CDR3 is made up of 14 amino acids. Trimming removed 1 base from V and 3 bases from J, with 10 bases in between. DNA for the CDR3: TGTGCCAGCAGTGAAGGACTTCAAATCTACGAGCAGTACTTC. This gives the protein CASSEGLQIYEQYF.

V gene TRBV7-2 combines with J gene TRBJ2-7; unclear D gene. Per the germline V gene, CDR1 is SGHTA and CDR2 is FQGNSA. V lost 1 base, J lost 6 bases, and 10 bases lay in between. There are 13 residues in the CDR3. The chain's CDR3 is CASSLVAVAEQYF. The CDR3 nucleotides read TGTGCCAGCAGCTTAGTTGCGGTAGCCGAGCAGTACTTC.

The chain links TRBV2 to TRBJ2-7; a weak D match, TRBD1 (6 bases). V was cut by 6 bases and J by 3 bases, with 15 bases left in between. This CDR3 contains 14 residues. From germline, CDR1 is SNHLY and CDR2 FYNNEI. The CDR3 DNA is TGTGCCAGCAGCCGAGGACAGATGGGCTACGAGCAGTACTTC. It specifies CASSRGQMGYEQYF.

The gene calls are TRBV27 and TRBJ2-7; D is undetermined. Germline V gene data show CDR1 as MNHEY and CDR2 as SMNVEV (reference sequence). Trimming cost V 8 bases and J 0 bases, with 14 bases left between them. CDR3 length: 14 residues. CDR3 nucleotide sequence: TGTGCCAGCCAGATACAGACGAGCTCCTACGAGCAGTACTTC. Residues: CASQIQTSSYEQYF.

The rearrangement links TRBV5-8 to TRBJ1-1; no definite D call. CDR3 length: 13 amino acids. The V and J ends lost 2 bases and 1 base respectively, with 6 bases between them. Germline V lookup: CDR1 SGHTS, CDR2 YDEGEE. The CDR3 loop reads CASSLAENTEAFF. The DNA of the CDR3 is TGTGCCAGCAGCTTAGCGGAGAACACTGAAGCTTTCTTT.

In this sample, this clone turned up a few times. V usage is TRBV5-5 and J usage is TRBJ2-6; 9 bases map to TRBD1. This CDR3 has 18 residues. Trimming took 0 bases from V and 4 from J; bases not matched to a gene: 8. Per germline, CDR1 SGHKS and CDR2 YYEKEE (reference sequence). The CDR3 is CASSLVGQGTRGANVLTF. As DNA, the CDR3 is TGTGCCAGCAGCTTGGTGGGACAGGGAACGCGGGGGGCCAACGTCCTGACTTTC.

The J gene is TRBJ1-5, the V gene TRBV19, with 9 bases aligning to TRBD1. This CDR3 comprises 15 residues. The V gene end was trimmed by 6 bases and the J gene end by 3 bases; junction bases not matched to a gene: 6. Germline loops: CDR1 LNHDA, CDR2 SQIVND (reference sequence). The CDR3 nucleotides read TGTGCCAGTAGGGAGGGACAGGGACTCAATCAGCCCCAGCATTTT. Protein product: CASREGQGLNQPQHF.

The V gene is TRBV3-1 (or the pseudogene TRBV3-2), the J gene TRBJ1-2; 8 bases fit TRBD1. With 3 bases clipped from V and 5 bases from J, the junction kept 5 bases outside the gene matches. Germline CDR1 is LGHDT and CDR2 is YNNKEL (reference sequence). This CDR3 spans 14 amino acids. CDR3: CASSQTDRAYGYTF. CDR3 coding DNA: TGTGCCAGCAGCCAGACGGACAGGGCGTATGGCTACACCTTC.

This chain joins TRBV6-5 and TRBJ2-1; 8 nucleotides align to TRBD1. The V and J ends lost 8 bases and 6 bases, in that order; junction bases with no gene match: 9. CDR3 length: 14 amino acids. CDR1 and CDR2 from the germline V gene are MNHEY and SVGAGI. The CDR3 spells CASVRTGYANEQFF. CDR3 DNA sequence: TGTGCCAGCGTAAGGACAGGGTACGCCAATGAGCAGTTCTTC.

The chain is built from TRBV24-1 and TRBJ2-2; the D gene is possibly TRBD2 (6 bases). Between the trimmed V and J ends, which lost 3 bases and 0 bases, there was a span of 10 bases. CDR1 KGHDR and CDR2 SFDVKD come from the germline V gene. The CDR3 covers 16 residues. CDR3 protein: CATSDRGNTNTGELFF. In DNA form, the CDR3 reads TGTGCCACCAGTGATCGGGGGAACACGAACACCGGGGAGCTGTTTTTT.

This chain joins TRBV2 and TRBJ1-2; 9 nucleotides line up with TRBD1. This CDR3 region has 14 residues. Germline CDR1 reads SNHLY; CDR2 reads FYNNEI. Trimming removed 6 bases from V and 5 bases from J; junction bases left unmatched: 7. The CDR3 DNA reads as TGTGCCAGCAGAATAACGGGACAGGGTTATGGCTACACCTTC. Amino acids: CASRITGQGYGYTF. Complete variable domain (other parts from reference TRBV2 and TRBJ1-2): EPEVTQTPSHQVTQMGQEVILRCVPISNHLYFYWYRQILGQKVEFLVSFYNNEISEKSEIFDDQFSVERPDGSNFTLKIRSTKLEDSAMYFCASRITGQGYGYTFGSGTRLTVV.

As DNA, the CDR3 is TGCAGCGTTGCAGGGGGCATTGGTCAGCCCCAGCATTTT. This sequence encodes CSVAGGIGQPQHF. J is TRBJ1-5 and V is TRBV29-1, with 8 bases lining up with TRBD1. Looked up from germline, CDR1 is SQVTM and CDR2 is ANQGSEA. CDR3 length: 13 amino acids. J lost 6 bases, V lost 4 bases, and 5 bases had no gene match.

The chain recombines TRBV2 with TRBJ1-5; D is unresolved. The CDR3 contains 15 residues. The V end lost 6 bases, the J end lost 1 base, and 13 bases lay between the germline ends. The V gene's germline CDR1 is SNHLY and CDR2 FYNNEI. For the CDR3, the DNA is TGTGCCAGCAGCCTCACCGCCAGGAGCAATCAGCCCCAGCATTTT. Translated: CASSLTARSNQPQHF.